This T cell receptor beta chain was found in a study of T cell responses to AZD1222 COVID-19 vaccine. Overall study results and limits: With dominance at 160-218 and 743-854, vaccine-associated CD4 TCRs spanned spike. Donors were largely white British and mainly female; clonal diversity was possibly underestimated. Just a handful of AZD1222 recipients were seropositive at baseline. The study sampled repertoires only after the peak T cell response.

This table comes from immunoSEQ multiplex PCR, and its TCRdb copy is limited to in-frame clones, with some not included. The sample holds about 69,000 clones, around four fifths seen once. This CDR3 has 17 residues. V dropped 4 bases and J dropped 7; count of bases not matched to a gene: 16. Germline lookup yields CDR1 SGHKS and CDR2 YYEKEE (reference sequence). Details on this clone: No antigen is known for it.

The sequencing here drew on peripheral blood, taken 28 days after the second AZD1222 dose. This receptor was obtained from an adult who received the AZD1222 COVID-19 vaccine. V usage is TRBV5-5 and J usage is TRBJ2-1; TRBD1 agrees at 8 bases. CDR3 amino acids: CASSLSGYRGFENEQFF. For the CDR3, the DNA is TGTGCCAGCAGCCTTTCGGGTTACAGGGGGTTTGAAAATGAGCAGTTCTTC.